Presented here are 14 T cell receptor beta chains from one specimen sequenced in a study of blood T cell repertoires in COVID-19. Here immunoSEQ multiplex PCR was the method, and the copy in TCRdb shows in-frame clones only, minus some. The sample has tens of thousands of clones, about 93% seen once. The sequenced sample was peripheral blood. The receptors were gathered from a human donor in a cohort sampled during active COVID-19.

The chain is built from TRBV5-1 and TRBJ1-2, with D maybe TRBD1 (5 bases). This CDR3 is built from 13 residues. Per germline, CDR1 SGHRS and CDR2 YFSETQ. V was shortened by 4 bases and J by 6 bases, with 13 bases between the two germline ends. The CDR3 nucleotides are TGCGCCAGCAGCCCGAGGTGGGGGGATGGCTACACCTTC. Its protein product is CASSPRWGDGYTF.

The J gene is TRBJ1-1, the V gene TRBV29-1, with D perhaps matching TRBD1 (6 bases). Between the trimmed V and J ends, which lost 4 bases and 2 bases, there was a span of 14 bases. This CDR3 comprises 14 residues. Per germline, CDR1 SQVTM and CDR2 ANQGSEA. The CDR3 protein is CSVGSGQPNTEAFF. Here the CDR3 DNA reads TGCAGCGTTGGTAGTGGACAGCCAAACACTGAAGCTTTCTTT.

The chain recombines TRBV6-6 with TRBJ1-5; 9 nucleotides line up with TRBD1. This CDR3 contains 16 residues. The germline gives CDR1 MNHNY, CDR2 SVGAGI (reference sequence). The J segment lost 5 bases and the V segment lost 6 bases, leaving 11 bases of the junction unmatched. CDR3 in amino acids: CASRSNRDREHQPQHF. The CDR3 DNA is TGTGCCAGCAGGTCCAACCGGGACAGGGAACATCAGCCCCAGCATTTT.

This clone turned up a few times. V is TRBV11-2 and J is TRBJ1-5; 7 nucleotides align to TRBD1. The CDR3 loop spans 18 amino acids. Germline V lookup: CDR1 SGHAT, CDR2 FQNNGV. V lost 0 bases and J lost 4; bases outside the gene matches: 12. The CDR3 is CASSLDYPRTGLNQPQHF. CDR3 DNA: TGTGCCAGCAGCTTAGATTACCCTCGGACAGGCCTAAATCAGCCCCAGCATTTT.

The chain uses TRBV5-1 and TRBJ2-3, with 8 positions matching TRBD2. Per the germline V gene, CDR1 is SGHRS and CDR2 is YFSETQ. This CDR3 is 14 amino acids long. With V trimmed by 0 bases and J by 5 bases, 2 bases remained unmatched. The CDR3 sequence is CASSLAGGLDTQYF. Here the CDR3 DNA reads TGCGCCAGCAGCTTGGCGGGGGGGTTAGATACGCAGTATTTT.

The genes are TRBV30 and TRBJ2-2, with 7 bases identical to TRBD2. The CDR3 spans 14 residues. CDR1 GTSNPN and CDR2 SVGIG come from the germline V gene (reference sequence). The junction had 7 bases not matched to a gene; V was cut back by 4 bases and J by 5 bases. The CDR3 reads CAWNPGGWTGELFF. Here the CDR3 DNA reads TGTGCCTGGAACCCGGGGGGTTGGACCGGGGAGCTGTTTTTT.

The CDR3 nucleotides are TGTGCCAGCAGCTTGCGGGGTGCCGCTGGAAACACCATATATTTT. Its translation: CASSLRGAAGNTIYF. V gene TRBV13 combines with J gene TRBJ1-3; no clear D. V shed 3 bases and J shed 2 bases, with 11 bases lying between them. CDR1 PRHDT and CDR2 FYEKMQ come from the germline V gene (reference sequence). The CDR3 totals 15 residues.

This clone showed up just once. The chain employs TRBV7-2 and TRBJ1-2, with 8 bases matching TRBD1. Per germline, CDR1 SGHTA and CDR2 FQGNSA. This CDR3 spans 14 amino acids. The trim removed 5 bases at V and 2 bases at J, leaving 4 bases unmatched. In DNA, the CDR3 is TGTGCCAGCAGCCCCGACAGGGGCAACTATGGCTACACCTTC. Protein sequence: CASSPDRGNYGYTF.

The CDR3: CASSLFANTGELFF. In nucleotides, the CDR3 is TGTGCCAGCAGCTTATTCGCGAACACCGGGGAGCTGTTTTTT. The chain joins TRBV11-3 to TRBJ2-2; no firm D call. CDR3 length: 14 residues. Trimming took off 2 bases at V and 0 bases at J, with 4 bases between the two ends. Per the germline V gene, CDR1 is SGHNT and CDR2 is YENEEA.

V gene TRBV5-4 combines with J gene TRBJ2-5; 15 bases fit TRBD2. The length of the CDR3 is 20 residues. V trimming: 4 bases; J trimming: 4 bases; junction bases outside the gene matches: 17. Germline V gives CDR1 SGHNT, CDR2 YYREEE (reference sequence). The CDR3 DNA reads as TGTGCCAGCAGCGGCGTGGTGGGACTAGCGGGGGGTGCGCCTCGAGAGACCCAGTACTTC. This codes for CASSGVVGLAGGAPRETQYF.

V gene TRBV12-5 combines with J gene TRBJ2-7; 9 bases are a match to TRBD1. Germline lookup yields CDR1 LGHNT and CDR2 FRNRAP. V was pared by 5 bases and J by 2 bases, with 7 bases of the junction left unmatched. The CDR3 is made up of 15 amino acids. For the CDR3, the DNA is TGTGCTAGTGGTCTCACAGGGGGCATTCCCTACGAGCAGTACTTC. Amino acid sequence: CASGLTGGIPYEQYF.

The gene calls are TRBV18 and TRBJ1-5; D remains unclear. V was shortened by 0 bases and J by 0 bases, with 3 bases between the two germline ends. CDR3 length equals 14 residues. The germline gives CDR1 KGHSH, CDR2 LQKENI. In nucleotides, the CDR3 is TGTGCCAGCTCACCACCCTCTAGCAATCAGCCCCAGCATTTT. Protein: CASSPPSSNQPQHF.

The rearrangement links TRBV19 to TRBJ2-7, with 11 positions matching TRBD2. Germline assignment: CDR1 LNHDA and CDR2 SQIVND (reference sequence). The CDR3 totals 15 residues. V lost 1 base to trimming and J lost 5 bases; unmatched junction nucleotides: 4. CDR3 nucleotide sequence: TGTGCCAGTAGTATAGTCCTAGCGGGAGGCAACGAGCAGTACTTC. Translation: CASSIVLAGGNEQYF.

The chain combines TRBV24-1 with TRBJ1-6; D ambiguous. Looked up from germline, CDR1 is KGHDR and CDR2 is SFDVKD. The CDR3 is made up of 17 amino acids. Trimming removed 8 bases at V and 8 bases at J, with 24 bases between. CDR3 DNA sequence: TGTGCCACCAAAATACCCAGCCCCAATGGAAGCGATTCACCCCTCCACTTT. This codes for CATKIPSPNGSDSPLHF.